This T cell receptor beta chain is drawn from a study of cytomegalovirus exposure and HLA in healthy donors. Trimming removed 2 bases from V and 7 bases from J; junction bases left unmatched: 6. Per the germline V gene, CDR1 is GTSNPN and CDR2 is SVGIG (reference sequence). This CDR3 region has 16 residues. 13 Jbeta primers and 60 Vbeta primers were used for the PCR. The table came from immunoSEQ multiplex PCR; TCRdb's copy has only in-frame clones and leaves some out. The sample contains 150,000 to 200,000 clones, 65% to 70% of which appear only once. Sample: PBMCs. The V gene is TRBV30, the J gene TRBJ2-2; 14 bases fit TRBD2. The receptor comes from a woman in her late teens or twenties in good health and CMV-seropositive. The DNA for the CDR3 is TGTGCCTGGAGTAGGACTAGCGGGGGGTATGACGGGGAGCTGTTTTTT. This translates into CAWSRTSGGYDGELFF.